This T cell receptor (beta chain) was identified in a study of blood T cell repertoires in COVID-19. About the research overall: Both acute and convalescent COVID-19 samples were obtained from the United States, Italy and Spain. The cDNA or gDNA used as material had been derived from T cells, B-cell-depleted T cells, or PBMCs.

The V end lost 11 bases, the J end lost 2 bases, and 20 bases lay between the germline ends. The CDR3 totals 15 residues. From germline, CDR1 is ENHRY and CDR2 SYGVKD. In the study's own analysis: How many nucleated cells were present was estimated from reference gene primer amplification. Profiled with immunoSEQ multiplex PCR; TCRdb holds only in-frame clones, not every one. For V, J and clone size, that table is used; D and trimming come from the DNA. The sample shows roughly 50,000 clones, over 75% of them seen only once. The chain links TRBV10-3 to TRBJ2-3; possibly TRBD2 for D (5 bases). Source material: peripheral blood. This clonotype originated in a man between 50 and 59 years old with acute or convalescent COVID-19. The CDR3 nucleotides read TGTGCCTCCAGTGGGGAGACTTTTTACACAGATACGCAGTATTTT. Amino acids: CASSGETFYTDTQYF.